What follows are 2 T cell receptor beta chains derived from one specimen sequenced in a study of cytomegalovirus exposure and HLA in healthy donors (dated by TCRdb to about 2017). Library creation used the immunoSEQ multiplex PCR assay. A mixture of 60 forward primers for TCR Vbeta segments and 13 reverse primers for TCR Jbeta segments was used in the multiplex PCR. Not all clones reach the TCRdb copy of this immuneACCESS table, which keeps in-frame sequences only. Checked studies attribute under half of the gap to unresolved V genes and leave the rest unexplained. Recorded for this sample are around 150,000 clones; 76% of them occurred a single time. The ten largest clones capture 1.5% to 2% of the sample. The sequenced sample consisted of PBMCs. These receptor sequences come from a woman in her 40s in good health and CMV-seronegative.

The J gene is TRBJ2-5, the V gene TRBV5-1, with 13 bases lining up with TRBD2. CDR1 and CDR2 from the germline V gene are SGHRS and YFSETQ. The CDR3 spans 16 residues. The J segment lost 1 base and the V segment lost 4 bases, leaving 4 bases of the junction unmatched. The CDR3 DNA follows: TGCGCCAGCAGCCCGGGACTAGCGGGGTCCCAAGAGACCCAGTACTTC. It encodes CASSPGLAGSQETQYF.

This clone turned up a few times. The chain uses TRBV10-3 and TRBJ2-3; D is unresolved. V was clipped by 2 bases and J by 2 bases, with 17 bases between them. The CDR3 contains 17 residues. From germline, CDR1 is ENHRY and CDR2 SYGVKD. CDR3 nucleotides: TGTGCCATCAGTGAGAAAGCCACTGTTCTTCTCACAGATACGCAGTATTTT. Its protein is CAISEKATVLLTDTQYF.